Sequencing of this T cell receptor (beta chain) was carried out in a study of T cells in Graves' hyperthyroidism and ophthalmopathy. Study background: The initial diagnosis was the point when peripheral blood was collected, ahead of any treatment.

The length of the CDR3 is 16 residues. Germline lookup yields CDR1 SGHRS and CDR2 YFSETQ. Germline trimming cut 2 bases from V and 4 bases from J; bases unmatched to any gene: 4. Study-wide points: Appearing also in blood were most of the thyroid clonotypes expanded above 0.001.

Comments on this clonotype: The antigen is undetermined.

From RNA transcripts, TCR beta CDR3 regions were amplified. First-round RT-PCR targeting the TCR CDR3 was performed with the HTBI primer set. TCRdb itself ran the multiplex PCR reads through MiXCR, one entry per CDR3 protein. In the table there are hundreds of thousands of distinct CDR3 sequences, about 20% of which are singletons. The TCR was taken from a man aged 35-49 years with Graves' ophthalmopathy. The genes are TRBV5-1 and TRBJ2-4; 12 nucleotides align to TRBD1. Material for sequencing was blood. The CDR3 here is CASSLGTGGLKNIQYF. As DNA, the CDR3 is TGCGCCAGCAGCTTAGGGACAGGGGGCCTTAAAAACATTCAGTACTTC.